Below are 2 T cell receptor beta chains sequenced from a single sample in a study of long-term antiretroviral therapy in people with HIV. Survey level was the resolution at which the v3.0 immunoSEQ assay ran. Sequencing used immunoSEQ multiplex PCR; TCRdb keeps in-frame clones, though not all of them. The sample includes roughly 31,000 clones, approximately 86% of them seen just once. The starting material was unsorted PBMCs, obtained about 5 years before starting antiretroviral therapy. The receptors here all came from a man in his forties or fifties with HIV.

V is TRBV18 and J is TRBJ2-3; 8 nucleotides agree with TRBD2. With 6 bases clipped from V and 1 base from J, the junction kept 9 bases outside the gene matches. Germline V gene data show CDR1 as KGHSH and CDR2 as LQKENI. The CDR3 consists of 16 residues. The CDR3 DNA reads TGTGCCAGCTCGACGCAAGGGCGGGGGGGCACAGATACGCAGTATTTT. Amino acid sequence: CASSTQGRGGTDTQYF. Full variable domain (rest looked up from reference TRBV18 and TRBJ2-3): NAGVMQNPRHLVRRRGQEARLRCSPMKGHSHVYWYRQLPEEGLKFMVYLQKENIIDESGMPKERFSAEFPKEGPSILRIQQVVRGDSAAYFCASSTQGRGGTDTQYFGPGTRLTVL.

This clone was seen a single time. The chain couples TRBV5-6 to TRBJ2-1; 14 bases line up with TRBD2. With 6 bases clipped from V and 5 bases from J, the junction kept 7 bases outside the gene matches. The V gene's germline CDR1 is SGHDT and CDR2 YYEEEE. The CDR3 consists of 16 residues. CDR3: CASNGLGLAGDNEQFF. The CDR3 nucleotides are TGTGCCAGCAACGGGCTGGGACTAGCGGGAGACAATGAGCAGTTCTTC. Filled out from reference TRBV5-6 and TRBJ2-1, the complete variable domain reads DAGVTQSPTHLIKTRGQQVTLRCSPKSGHDTVSWYQQALGQGPQFIFQYYEEEERQRGNFPDRFSGHQFPNYSSELNVNALLLGDSALYLCASNGLGLAGDNEQFFGPGTRLTVL.